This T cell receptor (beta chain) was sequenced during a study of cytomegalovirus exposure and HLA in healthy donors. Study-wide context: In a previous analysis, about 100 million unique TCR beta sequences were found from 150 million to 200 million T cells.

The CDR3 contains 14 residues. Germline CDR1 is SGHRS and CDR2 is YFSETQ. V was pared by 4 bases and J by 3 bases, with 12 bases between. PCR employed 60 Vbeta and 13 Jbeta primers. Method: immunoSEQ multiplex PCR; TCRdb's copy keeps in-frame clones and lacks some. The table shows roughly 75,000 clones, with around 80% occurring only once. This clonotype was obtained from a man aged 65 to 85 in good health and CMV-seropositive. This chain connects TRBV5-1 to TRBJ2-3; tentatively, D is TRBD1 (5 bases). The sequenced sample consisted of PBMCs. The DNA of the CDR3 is TGCGCCAGCAGCCCAGGGATGGGAACAGATACGCAGTATTTT. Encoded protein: CASSPGMGTDTQYF.